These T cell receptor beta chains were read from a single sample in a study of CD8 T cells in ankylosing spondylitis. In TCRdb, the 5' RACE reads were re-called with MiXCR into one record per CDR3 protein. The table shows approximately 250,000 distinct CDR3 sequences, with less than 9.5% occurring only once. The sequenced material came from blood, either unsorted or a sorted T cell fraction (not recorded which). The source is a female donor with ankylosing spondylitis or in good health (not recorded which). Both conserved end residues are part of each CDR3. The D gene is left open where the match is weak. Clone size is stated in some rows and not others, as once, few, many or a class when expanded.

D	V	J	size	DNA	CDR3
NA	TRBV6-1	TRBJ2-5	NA	TGTGCCACCGCGCTTGGCTTTATACAAGAGACCCAGTACTTC	CATALGFIQETQYF
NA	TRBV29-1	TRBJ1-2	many	TGCAGCGTTGAAGGCGGCCCTAACTATGGCTACACCTTC	CSVEGGPNYGYTF
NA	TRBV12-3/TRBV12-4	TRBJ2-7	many	TGTGCCAGCACCCCTGGGCCGTTGACATACGAGCAGTACTTC	CASTPGPLTYEQYF
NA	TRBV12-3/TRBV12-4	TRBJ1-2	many	TGTGCCAGCAGCCCGACCAACTATGGCTACACCTTC	CASSPTNYGYTF
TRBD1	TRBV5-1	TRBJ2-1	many	TGCGCCAGCTCATGGGGACAGAAGAGCTCCTACAATGAGCAGTTCTTC	CASSWGQKSSYNEQFF
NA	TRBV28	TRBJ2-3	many	TGTGCCAGCAGTTTCAACCAGGGGAGGGATACGCAGTATTTT	CASSFNQGRDTQYF
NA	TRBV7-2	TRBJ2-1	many	TGTGCCAGCAGCTTTCCTGCTAAATACTCCTACAATGAGCAGTTCTTC	CASSFPAKYSYNEQFF
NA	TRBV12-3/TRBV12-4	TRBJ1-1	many	TGTGCCAGCAGAAAAGGGGAAGTCACTGAAGCTTTCTTT	CASRKGEVTEAFF
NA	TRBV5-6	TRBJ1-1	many	TGTGCCAGCATGAACAGGGCTACTGAAGCTTTCTTT	CASMNRATEAFF
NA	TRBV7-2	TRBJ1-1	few	TGTGCCAGCAGCTTATGGAAAGAAGCTTTCTTT	CASSLWKEAFF
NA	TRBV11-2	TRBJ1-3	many	TGTGCCAGCAGCTTATCGGTGGACCCTGGAAACACCATATATTTT	CASSLSVDPGNTIYF
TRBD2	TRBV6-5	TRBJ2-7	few	TGTGCCAGCAGGCGGCCGGGGGGGAGCTCCTACGAGCAGTACTTC	CASRRPGGSSYEQYF
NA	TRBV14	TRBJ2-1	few	TGTGCCAGCAGCCGATTGGGATTGTACAATGAGCAGTTCTTC	CASSRLGLYNEQFF
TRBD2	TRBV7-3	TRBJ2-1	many	TGTGCCAGCAGCTTAATGGGTAGCGGGAGGGGATTCCCGGATGAGCAGTTCTTC	CASSLMGSGRGFPDEQFF
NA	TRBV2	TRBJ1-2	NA	TGTGCCAGCAGCCCCCTTACGGTCGGTAGCTATGGCTACACCTTC	CASSPLTVGSYGYTF
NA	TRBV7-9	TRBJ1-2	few	TGTGCCAGCAGCTTAGCCGAAAGGGCTGGCTACACCTTC	CASSLAERAGYTF
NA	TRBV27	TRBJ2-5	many	TGTGCCAGCAGTTTTAAGGAGACCCAGTACTTC	CASSFKETQYF
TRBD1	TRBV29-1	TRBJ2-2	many	TGCAGCGTTGCCAGGGGGAGGAACACCGGGGAGCTGTTTTTT	CSVARGRNTGELFF
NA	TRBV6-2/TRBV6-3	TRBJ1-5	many	TGTGCCAGCAGTTACTCTTCTGTCCGGGGGACCTATAGCAATCAGCCCCAGCATTTT	CASSYSSVRGTYSNQPQHF
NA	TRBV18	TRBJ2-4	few	TGTGCCAGCTCACCGAGTATAGGAGGTGCAGCCAAAAACATTCAGTACTTC	CASSPSIGGAAKNIQYF
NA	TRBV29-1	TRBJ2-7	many	TGCAGCGGCGCCTGGGGAAGCTACGAGCAGTACTTC	CSGAWGSYEQYF
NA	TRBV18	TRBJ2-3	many	TGTGCCAGCTCACCACGGGAAACAGATACGCAGTATTTT	CASSPRETDTQYF
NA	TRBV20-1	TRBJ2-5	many	TGCAGTGCCAGCAACCAAGAGACCCAGTACTTC	CSASNQETQYF
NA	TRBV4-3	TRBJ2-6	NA	TGCGCCAGCAGCCAAGGCGACTCTGGGGCCAACGTCCTGACTTTC	CASSQGDSGANVLTF
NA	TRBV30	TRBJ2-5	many	TGTGCCTGGAGTGTAGGGAGAGTGGCGGAGACCCAGTACTTC	CAWSVGRVAETQYF
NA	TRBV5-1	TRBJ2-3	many	TGCGCCAGCAGCCCGAGCTCCGGCATAATTGATACGCAGTATTTT	CASSPSSGIIDTQYF
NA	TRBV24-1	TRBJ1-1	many	TGTGCCACCAGTGATGGGAACACTGAAGCTTTCTTT	CATSDGNTEAFF
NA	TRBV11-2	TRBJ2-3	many	TGTGCCAGCACTTCCCTACCTCGACAGGCAGCAGATACGCAGTATTTT	CASTSLPRQAADTQYF
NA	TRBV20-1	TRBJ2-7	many	TGCAGTGCTAGGTTACACTACGAGCAGTACTTC	CSARLHYEQYF
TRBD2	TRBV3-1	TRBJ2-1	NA	TGTGCCTGCACCCAGGCGGGAGGGCCGGGCAATGAGCAGTTCTTC	CACTQAGGPGNEQFF
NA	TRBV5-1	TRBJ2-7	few	TGCGCCAGCAGCTTGGATAGGGATAACCCCTCCTACGAGCAGTACTTC	CASSLDRDNPSYEQYF
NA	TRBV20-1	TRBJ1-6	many	TGCAGTGCTAGAAACAGGGTTAATCCACCCCTCCACTTT	CSARNRVNPPLHF
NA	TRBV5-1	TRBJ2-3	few	TGCGCCAGCAGCTGGGGTCCCCGCGGGGCAGATACGCAGTATTTT	CASSWGPRGADTQYF
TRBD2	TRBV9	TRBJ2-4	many	TGTGCCAGCAGCGTAGGCGGGGGAAGAAACATTCAGTACTTC	CASSVGGGRNIQYF
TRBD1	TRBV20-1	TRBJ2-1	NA	TGCAGTGCTAGCTTCCGGGACAGTCCCTATGGGGGCTCCTACAATGAGCAGTTCTTC	CSASFRDSPYGGSYNEQFF
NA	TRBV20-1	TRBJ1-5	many	TGCAGTGCTAGAGATCTAGAGGGGTATAATCAGCCCCAGCATTTT	CSARDLEGYNQPQHF
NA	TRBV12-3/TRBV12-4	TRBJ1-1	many	TGTGCCAGCAGTTTACAGACGAACACTGAAGCTTTCTTT	CASSLQTNTEAFF